This TCR beta chain was observed in a study of siplizumab effects on memory and regulatory T cells. Assays captured around 97,000 TCR templates per sample. The table came from immunoSEQ multiplex PCR; TCRdb's copy has only in-frame clones and leaves some out. Of more than 95,000 clones in the sample, 93% are singletons; the top ten hold 0.6% to 0.7%. In regard to this clone: Its antigen is still unknown.

Germline CDR1 and CDR2: SGHTA and FQGTGA. Trimming took off 5 bases at V and 5 bases at J, with 10 bases between the two ends. CDR3 size: 13 residues. Findings and limits, study-wide: Proliferating Tregs in siplizumab cultures were never verified as suppressive. Of the alloreactive clones, only a minor fraction mapped to unstimulated subsets. Treatment with siplizumab left mappable alloreactive CD4+ clones averaging roughly 66% Treg-derived, compared with 26.9% in controls.

The clonotype was recovered from a human donor in good health. The sequenced material came from Tregs sorted from blood. The chain links TRBV7-3 to TRBJ2-1; a weak D match, TRBD2 (6 bases). Here the CDR3 reads CASSLGTDNEQFF. CDR3 nucleotides: TGTGCCAGCAGCCTCGGGACTGACAATGAGCAGTTCTTC.